In this sample, the clone carrying this T cell receptor (beta chain) turned up many times. What it recognizes is unknown. This sample was taken from a study of spatial heterogeneity in lung cancer. Whole-study context: Within raw reads, each unique TCR and UMI combination appeared on average more than ten times. Study-wide results and limits: How many expanded intratumoral alpha and beta TCRs were present tracked the tumor mutation count, which was a count of nonsynonymous mutations.

MiXCR, run by TCRdb on the 5' RACE reads, gives a single entry per CDR3 protein. The table lists 6,100 or so distinct CDR3 sequences, around 7.1% of them singletons. Time point of the sample: sample taken at primary tumor resection. Samples were obtained from approximately 72 donors, all untreated early-stage non-small cell lung cancer patients. Whole RNA from tumor, nontumor lung or frozen PBMC was sequenced unsorted. In germline, CDR1 is MDHEN, CDR2 SYDVKM. The CDR3 loop spans 14 amino acids. The J segment lost 2 bases and the V segment lost 6 bases, leaving 5 bases of the junction unmatched. The specimen comprised lung tumor tissue, sampled at surgery. The sequence was collected from a male donor with early-stage non-small cell lung cancer. The rearrangement uses TRBV28 and TRBJ2-7; 9 bases match TRBD1. CDR3 coding DNA: TGTGCCAGCAGCCGGGACAGGGTCGCCTACGAGCAGTACTTC. It encodes CASSRDRVAYEQYF. Together with reference TRBV28 and TRBJ2-7, the CDR3 gives the full variable domain: DVKVTQSSRYLVKRTGEKVFLECVQDMDHENMFWYRQDPGLGLRLIYFSYDVKMKEKGDIPEGYSVSREKKERFSLILESASTNQTSMYLCASSRDRVAYEQYFGPGTRLTVT.